This entry lists 19 T cell receptor beta chains sequenced from one sample in a study of identical twins. TCRdb redid the calling of the 5' RACE reads with MiXCR, one entry per CDR3 protein. This table has hundreds of thousands of distinct CDR3 sequences, 20% to 25% appearing once. The data also belong to a second study, concerning yellow fever vaccine responses in identical twins.

The sequenced material came from CD4+ T cells sorted from blood. The receptor source for this set is a woman between 18 and 29 years old in good health.

V and J are TRBV5-5 and TRBJ2-7, with a weak D call TRBD1 (6 bases). The CDR3 loop spans 14 amino acids. The V end lost 2 bases, the J end lost 2 bases, and 11 bases lay between the germline ends. Germline lookup yields CDR1 SGHKS and CDR2 YYEKEE (reference sequence). In nucleotides, the CDR3 is TGTGCCAGCAGCTTCACAGGGCCAACCTACGAGCAGTACGTC. Amino acids: CASSFTGPTYEQYV.

This sequence joins TRBV12-3 or TRBV12-4 and TRBJ2-5; D perhaps matches TRBD1 (5 bases). The CDR3 totals 16 residues. Trimming shortened V by 1 base and J by 3 bases, and 15 bases separated the two germline ends. The CDR3 coding sequence is TGTGCCAGCAGTTTAGAAGGGGCTGCTTACAAAGAGACCCAGTACTTC. It codes for CASSLEGAAYKETQYF.

To note about this clonotype: One end of the junction does not line up with germline, which may come from a read error. The chain recombines TRBV28 with TRBJ2-6, with D possibly being TRBD2 (5 bases). The CDR3 spans 14 residues. Germline V gene data show CDR1 as MDHEN and CDR2 as SYDVKM. The CDR3 DNA sequence: TGTGCCACCAGTCGGGGATCTGGGGCCAACGTCCTGACTTTC. Its protein product is CATSRGSGANVLTF.

This clonotype appeared a few times. This chain uses TRBV12-5 with TRBJ2-7; D perhaps matches TRBD1 (6 bases). With 6 bases removed from V and 2 bases from J, the gap between germline ends came to 14 bases. This CDR3 is 14 amino acids long. Germline V CDR1 and CDR2: LGHNT, FRNRAP. In DNA form, the CDR3 reads TGTGCTAGTGGACGGACAGAAGCCCCCTACGAGCAGTACTTC. Its protein is CASGRTEAPYEQYF.

The V call is TRBV6-1, the J call TRBJ2-2; D is uncertain. Trimming shortened V by 8 bases and J by 7 bases, and 14 bases separated the two germline ends. CDR3 length equals 13 residues. Per the germline V gene, CDR1 is MNHNS and CDR2 is SASEGT. As DNA, the CDR3 is TGTGCCAGCTTTAAGGTTCGAAGCGGGGAGCTGTTTTTT. This sequence encodes CASFKVRSGELFF.

A single count supports this clonotype. J is TRBJ2-2 and V is TRBV11-2, with D possibly being TRBD1 (6 bases). Germline-derived CDR1 and CDR2 are SGHAT and FQNNGV. Trimming removed 3 bases at V and 0 bases at J, with 14 bases between. The CDR3 loop spans 17 amino acids. The CDR3 is CASSLYPGTTNTGELFF. The CDR3 DNA follows: TGTGCCAGCAGCTTGTATCCCGGGACAACGAACACCGGGGAGCTGTTTTTT.

This clonotype was counted only a few times. The V and J genes are TRBV11-2 and TRBJ2-5; 9 nucleotides match TRBD2. Germline CDR1 is SGHAT and CDR2 is FQNNGV. This CDR3 comprises 19 residues. V lost 3 bases to trimming and J lost 5 bases; unmatched junction nucleotides: 19. The CDR3 is CASSLNIIFSGSGVETQYF. CDR3 in DNA: TGTGCCAGCAGCTTGAACATCATTTTTAGCGGGAGTGGTGTTGAGACCCAGTACTTC.

The V and J genes are TRBV29-1 and TRBJ2-2; 8 nucleotides agree with TRBD2. Germline V lookup: CDR1 SQVTM, CDR2 ANQGSEA. V shed 4 bases, J shed 4 bases, and the junction held 2 bases outside the gene matches. CDR3 length equals 13 residues. The CDR3 here is CSVATSATGELFF. The CDR3 region has the DNA TGCAGCGTTGCGACTAGCGCCACCGGGGAGCTGTTTTTT.

This rearrangement joins TRBV12-3 or TRBV12-4 to TRBJ2-2; D is possibly TRBD2 (6 bases). The CDR3 spans 15 residues. Trimming removed 3 bases at V and 4 bases at J, with 12 bases between. CDR3 protein: CASSFGGSVTGELFF. CDR3 nucleotides: TGTGCCAGCAGTTTTGGGGGGTCCGTCACCGGGGAGCTGTTTTTT.

The J gene is TRBJ2-7, the V gene TRBV20-1; TRBD1 is a possible D gene (6 bases). Germline values: CDR1 DFQATT, CDR2 SNEGSKA (reference sequence). Trimming stripped 4 bases from V and 5 bases from J, with 18 bases between. This CDR3 region has 14 residues. CDR3 in DNA: TGCAGTGCTATTTTACAGGGTACGAGGGACGAGCAGTACTTC. Translating gives CSAILQGTRDEQYF.

V gene TRBV5-1 combines with J gene TRBJ2-1; D possibly uses TRBD1 or TRBD2 (6 bases each). V dropped 0 bases and J dropped 4 bases, with 11 bases sitting between them. This CDR3 spans 15 amino acids. Germline V lookup: CDR1 SGHRS, CDR2 YFSETQ. The CDR3 reads CASSLDSGQYNEQFF. The CDR3 DNA follows: TGCGCCAGCAGCTTGGATAGCGGACAGTACAATGAGCAGTTCTTC. Looking up the rest from reference TRBV5-1 and TRBJ2-1 gives the full variable domain: KAGVTQTPRYLIKTRGQQVTLSCSPISGHRSVSWYQQTPGQGLQFLFEYFSETQRNKGNFPGRFSGRQFSNSRSEMNVSTLELGDSALYLCASSLDSGQYNEQFFGPGTRLTVL.

This chain joins TRBV7-9 and TRBJ2-1; 8 nucleotides align to TRBD2. This CDR3 contains 15 residues. Germline values: CDR1 SEHNR, CDR2 FQNEAQ (reference sequence). The V segment lost 1 base and the J segment 4 bases; nucleotides outside the gene matches: 3. CDR3 region: CASSLGEREYNEQFF. The CDR3 DNA is TGTGCCAGCAGCTTAGGAGAGCGGGAGTACAATGAGCAGTTCTTC.

The rearrangement joins TRBV6-1 to TRBJ2-4, with TRBD1 matching over 7 bases. The V gene's germline CDR1 is MNHNS and CDR2 SASEGT. V shed 3 bases, J shed 1 base, and the junction held 9 bases outside the gene matches. This CDR3 has 17 amino acids. The CDR3 here is CASSDYETGTAKNIQYF. The CDR3 DNA reads as TGTGCCAGCAGTGATTACGAGACAGGGACGGCCAAAAACATTCAGTACTTC.

In DNA form, the CDR3 reads TGTGCCAGCGTCGGGCGGGCGGTCACAGATACGCAGTATTTT. Protein product: CASVGRAVTDTQYF. The V call is TRBV6-1, the J call TRBJ2-3; a possible D gene is TRBD2 (5 bases). In germline, CDR1 is MNHNS, CDR2 SASEGT. Trimming shortened V by 8 bases and J by 2 bases, and 14 bases separated the two germline ends. CDR3 length: 14 amino acids.

V is TRBV4-2 and J is TRBJ2-1; 13 nucleotides align to TRBD2. The J segment lost 0 bases and the V segment lost 0 bases, leaving 5 bases of the junction unmatched. In germline, CDR1 is LGHNA, CDR2 YNFKEQ. This CDR3 is built from 19 residues. CDR3 DNA sequence: TGTGCCAGCAGCCAAGATTTGACTAGCGGGGGGTTCTCCTACAATGAGCAGTTCTTC. This encodes CASSQDLTSGGFSYNEQFF.

This clonotype appeared a few times. The CDR3 DNA follows: TGCAGCGTTGAAGGAGGACAGCTGACCTACAATGAGCAGTTCTTC. Encoded protein: CSVEGGQLTYNEQFF. The chain recombines TRBV29-1 with TRBJ2-1; D possibly corresponds to TRBD1 (6 bases). This CDR3 is 15 amino acids long. The V gene's germline CDR1 is SQVTM and CDR2 ANQGSEA. Trimming removed 1 base at V and 2 bases at J, with 12 bases between.

In this sample, this clonotype turned up a few times. The rearrangement uses TRBV7-6 and TRBJ2-1; 10 bases are a match to TRBD2. Germline lookup yields CDR1 SGHVS and CDR2 FNYEAQ. The trim removed 1 base at V and 7 bases at J, leaving 13 bases unmatched. This CDR3 is built from 18 residues. In DNA, the CDR3 is TGTGCCAGCAGCTTAGGCCCTTCCAGCGGGGGGGCCCGTAATGAGCAGTTCTTC. Amino acids: CASSLGPSSGGARNEQFF.

The rearrangement links TRBV6-1 to TRBJ2-2, with 14 nucleotides matching TRBD2. The germline V gene encodes CDR1 MNHNS and CDR2 SASEGT. The CDR3 loop spans 16 amino acids. The J segment lost 5 bases and the V segment lost 5 bases, leaving 4 bases of the junction unmatched. Here the CDR3 DNA reads TGTGCCAGCAGTACAGGACTAGCGGGAGGAACCGGGGAGCTGTTTTTT. Amino acids: CASSTGLAGGTGELFF.

Only a few counts were recorded for this clonotype. This chain links TRBV29-1 with TRBJ1-1; D might be TRBD1 (5 bases). Germline V gene sequence: CDR1 SQVTM, CDR2 ANQGSEA. Trimming removed 6 bases at V and 3 bases at J, with 11 bases between. The CDR3 has 12 amino acids. The CDR3 reads CSVLTGHTEAFF. Here the CDR3 DNA reads TGCAGCGTCCTAACGGGGCACACTGAAGCTTTCTTT.